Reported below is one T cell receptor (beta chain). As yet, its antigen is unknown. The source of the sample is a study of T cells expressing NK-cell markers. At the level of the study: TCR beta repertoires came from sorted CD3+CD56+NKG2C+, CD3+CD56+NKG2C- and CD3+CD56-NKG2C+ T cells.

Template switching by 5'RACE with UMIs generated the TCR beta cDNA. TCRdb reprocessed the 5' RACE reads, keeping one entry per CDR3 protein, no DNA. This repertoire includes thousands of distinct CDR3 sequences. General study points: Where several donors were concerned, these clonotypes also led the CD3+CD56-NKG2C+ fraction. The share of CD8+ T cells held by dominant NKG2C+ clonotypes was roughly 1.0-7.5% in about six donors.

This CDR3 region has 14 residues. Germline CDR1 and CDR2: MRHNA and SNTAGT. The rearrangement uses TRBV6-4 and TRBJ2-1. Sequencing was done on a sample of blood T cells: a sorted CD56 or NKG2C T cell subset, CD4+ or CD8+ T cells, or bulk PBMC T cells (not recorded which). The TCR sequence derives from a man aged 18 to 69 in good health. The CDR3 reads CASSQHQENNEQFF.